This T cell receptor (beta chain) was identified in a study of T cell repertoires in cytomegalovirus infection. Only a few counts were recorded for this clonotype. TCRdb processed the reads anew with MiXCR; each CDR3 protein has one entry. The sample shows 150,000 to 200,000 distinct CDR3 sequences, approximately 19% of them seen only once. The CDR3 runs 18 residues. V was pared by 5 bases and J by 0 bases, with 10 bases of the junction left unmatched. CDR1 is LGHNT and CDR2 is FRNRAP in the germline V gene. This sequence joins TRBV12-5 and TRBJ1-5, with TRBD1 matching over 10 bases. The sequencing input was PBMCs. The TCR comes from a human donor in good health (CMV status not recorded). Some clones in this sample may be carry-over from other donors' samples. In nucleotides, the CDR3 is TGTGCTAGTGGTACAACCGGGACAGGGGCCTATAGCAATCAGCCCCAGCATTTT. Its translation is CASGTTGTGAYSNQPQHF.